Each of the 22 T cell receptor beta chains below was sequenced from the same sample in a study of CD8+CD57+ T cells in acquired aplastic anemia. Only patients with CD8+CD57+ cell expansion on flow cytometry were chosen for sequencing. Genomic DNA, serving as template, underwent TCR beta VDJ and CDR3 profiling. A single record per CDR3 protein comes from TCRdb applying MiXCR to the reads. The table records a few hundred thousand distinct CDR3 sequences, about a third of them present only once. Sequencing was performed on sorted CD4+, CD8+, or CD8+CD57+ T cells (not recorded which) from PBMCs. Receptor source: a human donor with aplastic anemia.

The chain is built from TRBV29-1 and TRBJ2-1, with D perhaps matching TRBD2 (7 bases). The CDR3 spans 16 residues. The V gene's germline CDR1 is SQVTM and CDR2 ANQGSEA. V lost 4 bases and J 3 bases, leaving 19 bases between the germline ends. DNA of the CDR3: TGCAGCGTTGTTGAGGGGGGGCGGGGCTTCTACAATGAGCAGTTCTTC. Protein sequence: CSVVEGGRGFYNEQFF.

This chain uses TRBV6-2 or TRBV6-3 with TRBJ1-1; D uncertain. The germline V gene encodes CDR1 MNHEY and CDR2 SVGEGT. The CDR3 sequence is 15 residues long. Trimming stripped 6 bases from V and 4 bases from J, with 18 bases between. This CDR3 is CASSLWRGKGTEAFF. The CDR3 region has the DNA TGTGCCAGCAGCTTATGGAGAGGGAAGGGCACTGAAGCTTTCTTT.

There are a few counts of this clonotype. This chain uses TRBV20-1 with TRBJ1-5, with TRBD1 identical over 8 bases. CDR1 is DFQATT and CDR2 is SNEGSKA in the germline V gene (reference sequence). J was trimmed by 6 bases and V by 5 bases; bases with no gene match: 9. CDR3 length: 14 residues. The CDR3 sequence: CSARNQGAPQPQHF. CDR3 DNA sequence: TGCAGTGCTCGAAACCAGGGGGCGCCTCAGCCCCAGCATTTT.

This clonotype appeared once. The chain recombines TRBV2 with TRBJ1-1; no clear D gene. This CDR3 comprises 13 residues. Germline lookup yields CDR1 SNHLY and CDR2 FYNNEI. Trimming removed 7 bases from V and 1 base from J, with 10 bases in between. The CDR3 region is CASIEQANTEAFF. The CDR3 nucleotides read TGTGCCAGCATCGAGCAGGCGAACACTGAAGCTTTCTTT. Full variable domain (missing parts from reference TRBV2 and TRBJ1-1): EPEVTQTPSHQVTQMGQEVILRCVPISNHLYFYWYRQILGQKVEFLVSFYNNEISEKSEIFDDQFSVERPDGSNFTLKIRSTKLEDSAMYFCASIEQANTEAFFGQGTRLTVV.

The CDR3 protein is CASSFGQGQGEQYF. CDR3 coding DNA: TGCGCCAGCAGCTTCGGACAGGGACAAGGCGAGCAGTACTTC. The chain joins TRBV5-1 to TRBJ2-7, with 8 bases matching TRBD1. The J segment lost 6 bases and the V segment lost 2 bases, leaving 7 bases of the junction unmatched. Germline CDR1 SGHRS, CDR2 YFSETQ. The CDR3 consists of 14 residues.

This clonotype was found a few times. The chain has TRBV4-1 and TRBJ1-5; D is perhaps TRBD1 (5 bases). V lost 2 bases, J lost 6 bases, and 17 bases lay in between. This CDR3 region has 16 residues. Germline lookup yields CDR1 MGHRA and CDR2 YSYEKL. This chain's CDR3 is CASSQTTTGWGQPQHF. In nucleotides, the CDR3 is TGCGCCAGCAGCCAAACAACAACAGGTTGGGGTCAGCCCCAGCATTTT.

Details on this clonotype: The junction shows a germline mismatch at one end, possibly a read error. This chain uses TRBV7-2 with TRBJ1-2, with D possibly TRBD1 on 6 matching bases. From germline, CDR1 is SGHTA and CDR2 FQGNSA. The CDR3 length is 15 residues. The CDR3 DNA follows: TGTGCCGGCAGCTCTAAACGGACAGACGAGGGTGGCTACACCTTC. It is translated as CAGSSKRTDEGGYTF. Together with reference TRBV7-2 and TRBJ1-2, the CDR3 gives the full variable domain: GAGVSQSPSNKVTEKGKDVELRCDPISGHTALYWYRQSLGQGLEFLIYFQGNSAPDKSGLPSDRFSAERTGGSVSTLTIQRTQQEDSAVYLCAGSSKRTDEGGYTFGSGTRLTVV.

The chain joins TRBV6-1 to TRBJ1-3; TRBD1 is a possible D gene (6 bases). CDR3 length: 14 amino acids. V gave up 10 bases and J gave up 4 bases, with 17 bases separating them. Germline-derived CDR1 and CDR2 are MNHNS and SASEGT. The CDR3 coding sequence is TGTGCCATCGCACAGGGAGCAACCGGAAACACCATATATTTT. Protein sequence: CAIAQGATGNTIYF.

On this clonotype: A much larger clone differs by one base, so this may be a read error. The chain has TRBV6-1 and TRBJ1-6, with D possibly being TRBD1 (6 bases). Germline lookup yields CDR1 MNHNS and CDR2 SASEGT. CDR3 length: 15 residues. V was cut by 7 bases and J by 13 bases, with 23 bases left in between. The CDR3 DNA reads as TGTGCCAGCACCCCGGGGGCGGGGCAGGGAGGTCCCCTCCACTTT. The encoded protein is CASTPGAGQGGPLHF.

The gene calls are TRBV10-3 and TRBJ1-1; TRBD1 is a possible D gene (6 bases). The CDR3 has 14 residues. Trimming left V 4 bases short and J 1 base short, with 10 bases between. In germline, CDR1 is ENHRY, CDR2 SYGVKD. The CDR3 loop reads CAISVGGANTEAFF. The CDR3 DNA reads TGTGCCATCAGTGTAGGGGGGGCGAACACTGAAGCTTTCTTT.

The table lists this clonotype with many counts. The gene calls are TRBV2 and TRBJ1-1; weak D call: TRBD1 (5 bases). V shed 6 bases and J shed 6 bases, with 14 bases lying between them. From germline, CDR1 is SNHLY and CDR2 FYNNEI. The CDR3 is 13 residues long. The CDR3 sequence: CASSAREGAEAFF. The CDR3 bases are TGTGCCAGCAGCGCCAGGGAAGGGGCTGAAGCTTTCTTT. The full variable domain, with the rest looked up from reference TRBV2 and TRBJ1-1, is EPEVTQTPSHQVTQMGQEVILRCVPISNHLYFYWYRQILGQKVEFLVSFYNNEISEKSEIFDDQFSVERPDGSNFTLKIRSTKLEDSAMYFCASSAREGAEAFFGQGTRLTVV.

This clonotype has a count of ten or more. J is TRBJ1-6 and V is TRBV9; no definite D call. The germline CDR1 and CDR2 sequences are SGDLS and YYNGEE. Trimming pared 4 bases from V and 10 bases from J, leaving 15 bases between. This CDR3 spans 14 amino acids. CDR3 nucleotides: TGTGCCAGCAGCCTCGACCCGGAACCCTCACCCCTCCACTTT. This gives the protein CASSLDPEPSPLHF.

The chain joins TRBV7-9 to TRBJ2-7; no reliable D call. Germline V gene sequence: CDR1 SEHNR, CDR2 FQNEAQ (reference sequence). Between the trimmed V and J ends, which lost 1 base and 2 bases, there was a span of 12 bases. The CDR3 has 15 residues. CDR3: CASSLGPHPPYEQYF. CDR3 DNA sequence: TGTGCCAGCAGCTTAGGGCCCCACCCACCCTACGAGCAGTACTTC.

This clonotype was seen ten or more times. The chain uses TRBV24-1 and TRBJ2-3, with 11 nucleotides matching TRBD2. Losses at the gene ends were 4 bases for V and 0 bases for J; bases not matched to a gene: 2. Per germline, CDR1 KGHDR and CDR2 SFDVKD. The length of the CDR3 is 16 residues. The CDR3 is CATSDRTSGSTDTQYF. DNA for the CDR3: TGTGCCACCAGTGACCGGACTAGCGGGAGCACAGATACGCAGTATTTT.

This clonotype was seen only a few times. The CDR3 sequence is CASSLSGVDQPQHF. Here the CDR3 DNA reads TGTGCCAGCAGCTTGAGCGGGGTGGATCAGCCCCAGCATTTT. This rearrangement joins TRBV5-6 to TRBJ1-5, with D unclear. Trimming removed 1 base from V and 5 bases from J, with 10 bases in between. The CDR3 extends over 14 amino acids. In germline, CDR1 is SGHDT, CDR2 YYEEEE.

Notes on this clonotype: Germline is not matched at one junction end, which may reflect a read error. The CDR3 DNA is TGTGCCAGCAGTATTGGGACAGGGGTCAATCAGCCCCAGCATTTT. This gives the protein CASSIGTGVNQPQHF. V gene TRBV19 combines with J gene TRBJ1-5, with 10 bases lining up with TRBD1. The CDR3 length is 15 residues. The germline CDR1 and CDR2 sequences are LNHDA and SQIVND (reference sequence).

This clonotype was observed at least ten times. This sequence joins TRBV19 and TRBJ2-2; unclear D gene. Trimming removed 0 bases at V and 8 bases at J, with 13 bases between. Germline assignment: CDR1 LNHDA and CDR2 SQIVND (reference sequence). The CDR3 contains 15 residues. The CDR3 bases are TGTGCCAGTAGTATAGATCTTGGGCGGCAGGGGGAGCTGTTTTTT. Amino acids: CASSIDLGRQGELFF.

This clonotype was seen ten or more times. V and J are TRBV10-3 and TRBJ2-7; weak D call: TRBD2 (6 bases). Germline CDR1 is ENHRY and CDR2 is SYGVKD. The V end lost 2 bases, the J end lost 4 bases, and 18 bases lay between the germline ends. The CDR3 is 16 amino acids. The chain's CDR3 is CAISELRLGSSYEQYF. CDR3 nucleotide sequence: TGTGCCATCAGTGAGCTTCGACTCGGGAGCTCATACGAGCAGTACTTC.

This clonotype was recorded a few times. The J gene is TRBJ1-5, the V gene TRBV2; 9 bases align to TRBD1. V was pared by 4 bases and J by 3 bases, with 4 bases of the junction left unmatched. Germline V gene lookup returns CDR1 SNHLY and CDR2 FYNNEI. The CDR3 extends over 15 amino acids. CDR3 coding DNA: TGTGCCAGCAGTGGCCGACAGGGGGACAATCAGCCCCAGCATTTT. Translation gives CASSGRQGDNQPQHF.

The chain recombines TRBV25-1 with TRBJ2-1, with 10 nucleotides matching TRBD2. Trimming removed 5 bases from V and 8 bases from J; junction bases left unmatched: 3. This CDR3 is 13 amino acids long. Germline V gene sequence: CDR1 MGHDK, CDR2 SYGVNS. Here the CDR3 reads CASSLAGEDEQFF. The CDR3 DNA sequence: TGTGCCAGCAGTCTAGCGGGAGAAGATGAGCAGTTCTTC. Full variable domain (rest looked up from reference TRBV25-1 and TRBJ2-1): EADIYQTPRYLVIGTGKKITLECSQTMGHDKMYWYQQDPGMELHLIHYSYGVNSTEKGDLSSESTVSRIRTEHFPLTLESARPSHTSQYLCASSLAGEDEQFFGPGTRLTVL.

On this clonotype: The CDR3 does not end in the conserved phenylalanine or tryptophan, so this is likely a read error. The chain employs TRBV15 and TRBJ2-3; 9 bases fit TRBD1. The V gene end was trimmed by 3 bases and the J gene end by 2 bases; junction bases not matched to a gene: 6. Per the germline V gene, CDR1 is LNHNV and CDR2 is YYDKDF (reference sequence). This CDR3 has 16 amino acids. CDR3 region: CATSRGQGGVTDTQYS. The CDR3 DNA follows: TGTGCCACCAGCAGGGGACAGGGAGGGGTCACAGATACGCAGTATTCT.

J is TRBJ2-3 and V is TRBV30, with 8 bases identical to TRBD1. Looked up from germline, CDR1 is GTSNPN and CDR2 is SVGIG (reference sequence). Unmatched junction bases numbered 2, after V lost 4 bases and J lost 2 bases. The CDR3 contains 13 residues. Here the CDR3 DNA reads TGTGCCTGGATTCAGGGGGCCACAGATACGCAGTATTTT. Translating it yields CAWIQGATDTQYF.